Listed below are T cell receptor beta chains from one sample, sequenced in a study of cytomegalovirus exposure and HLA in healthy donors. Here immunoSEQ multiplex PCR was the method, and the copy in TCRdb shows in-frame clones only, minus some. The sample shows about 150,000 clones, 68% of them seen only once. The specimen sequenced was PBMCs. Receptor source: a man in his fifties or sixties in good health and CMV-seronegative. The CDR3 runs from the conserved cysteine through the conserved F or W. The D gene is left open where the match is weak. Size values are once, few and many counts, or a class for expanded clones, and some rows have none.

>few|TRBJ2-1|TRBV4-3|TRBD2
TGCGCCAGCAGCCCGCGGAGCGGGGGCTCCTACAATGAGCAGTTCTTC
CASSPRSGGSYNEQFF
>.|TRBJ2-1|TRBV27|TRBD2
TGTGCCAGCGCTAAAGGGGAGGGCCCCTACAATGAGCAGTTCTTC
CASAKGEGPYNEQFF
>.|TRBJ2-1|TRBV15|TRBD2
TGTGCCACCAAGGGCGGGAGGGCCGAGCAGTTCTTC
CATKGGRAEQFF
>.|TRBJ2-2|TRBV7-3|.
TGTGCCAGCAGCTTCCTGGGGCAGGGGCTGTTTTTT
CASSFLGQGLFF
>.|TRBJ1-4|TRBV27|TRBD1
TGTGCCAGCAGTCCTCGGGACAGTAATGAAAAACTGTTTTTT
CASSPRDSNEKLFF
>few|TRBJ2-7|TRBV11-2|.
TGTGCCAGCAGCTTAGTCCGGGAACTTTACTACGAGCAGTACTTC
CASSLVRELYYEQYF
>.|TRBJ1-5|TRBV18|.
TGTGCCAGCTCACCAAACCAGGGTTTAAATCAGCCCCAGCATTTT
CASSPNQGLNQPQHF
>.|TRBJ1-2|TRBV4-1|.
TGCGCCAGCAGCCGATTAGTACAGGCATTATCCTATGGCTACACCTTC
CASSRLVQALSYGYTF
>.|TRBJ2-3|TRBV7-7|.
TGTGCCAGCAGCTTAGGAGTCACAGATACGCAGTATTTT
CASSLGVTDTQYF
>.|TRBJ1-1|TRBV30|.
TGTGCCTGGAGTGTAAGTTTAGGGGATGAAGCTTTCTTT
CAWSVSLGDEAFF
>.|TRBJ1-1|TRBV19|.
TGTGCCAGTAGTGACCAGGGCACTGAAGCTTTCTTT
CASSDQGTEAFF
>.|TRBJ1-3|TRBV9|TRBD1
TGTGCCAGCAGCGTAGGACAGGGTTCTGGAAACACCATATATTTT
CASSVGQGSGNTIYF
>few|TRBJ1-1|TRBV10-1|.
TGCGCCAGCAGTGAAAACAGGAACACTGAAGCTTTCTTT
CASSENRNTEAFF
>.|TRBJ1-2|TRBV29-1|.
TGCAGCGTGCGCTCGGACAGCTATGGCTACACCTTC
CSVRSDSYGYTF
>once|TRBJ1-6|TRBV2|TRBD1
TGTGCCAGCAGCGGGACGGACAGGGCGGGTTCACCCCTCCACTTT
CASSGTDRAGSPLHF
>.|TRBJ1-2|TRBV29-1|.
TGCAGCGGGCAACAGGGAAATGGCTACACCTTC
CSGQQGNGYTF
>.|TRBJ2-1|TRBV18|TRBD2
TGTGCCAGCTCACCAATCGCGGGAGGGGACAATGAGCAGTTCTTC
CASSPIAGGDNEQFF
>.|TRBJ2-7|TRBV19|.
TGTGCCAGTTCGGGGAGCCTATTTGCCGAGCAGTACTTC
CASSGSLFAEQYF
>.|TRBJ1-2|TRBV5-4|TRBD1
TGTGCCAGCAGCTTGGAAGGGACAGCGGCCTATGGCTACACCTTC
CASSLEGTAAYGYTF
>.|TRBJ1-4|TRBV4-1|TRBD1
TGCGCCAGCCGTCTTGGACAGGGAAATGAAAAACTGTTTTTT
CASRLGQGNEKLFF
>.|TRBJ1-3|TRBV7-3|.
TGTGCCAGCAGCCCCACGGGGGGTTCTGGAAACACCATATATTTT
CASSPTGGSGNTIYF
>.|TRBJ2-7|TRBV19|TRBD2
TGTGCCAGTAGTACGGCTAGCGGGAGCTCCTACGAGCAGTACTTC
CASSTASGSSYEQYF
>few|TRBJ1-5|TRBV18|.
TGTGCCAGCTCACCACTTAATGACAGGCAGCCCCAGCATTTT
CASSPLNDRQPQHF
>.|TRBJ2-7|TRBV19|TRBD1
TGTGCCAGTAGCCACCCGGGACAGTCCTACGAGCAGTACTTC
CASSHPGQSYEQYF
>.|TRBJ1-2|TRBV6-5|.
TGTGCCAGCAAATGGGAGGGGGGCGATGGCTACACCTTC
CASKWEGGDGYTF
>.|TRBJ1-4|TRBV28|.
TGTGCCAGCAGTGGGCACTCTAATGAAAAACTGTTTTTT
CASSGHSNEKLFF
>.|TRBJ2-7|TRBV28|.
TGTGCCAGCAGTTTGGGGAAATGGACTGTTAACGAGCAGTACTTC
CASSLGKWTVNEQYF
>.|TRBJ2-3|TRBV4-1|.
TGCGCCAGCAGCCAAGGGACCGGGGTGGGCACAGATACGCAGTATTTT
CASSQGTGVGTDTQYF
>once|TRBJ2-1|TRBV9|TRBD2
TGTGCCAGCAGCGTACGTGGGAGGGCCGATGAGCAGTTCTTC
CASSVRGRADEQFF
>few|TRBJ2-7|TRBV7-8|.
TGTGCCAGCAGCTTAGCTCAGGGGGGCGAGCAGTACTTC
CASSLAQGGEQYF
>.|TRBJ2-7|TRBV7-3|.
TGTGCCAGCAGCTTAGGTCCCTGCCTCTCCTACGAGCAGTACTTC
CASSLGPCLSYEQYF
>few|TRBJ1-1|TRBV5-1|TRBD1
TGCGCCAGCAGCGAGGGACAGGGGAGGAACACTGAAGCTTTCTTT
CASSEGQGRNTEAFF
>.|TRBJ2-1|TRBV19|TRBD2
TGTGCCAGTACCTTCTCGGGACTAGCGGGAGAAAATAAGGTCGATGAGCAGTTCTTC
CASTFSGLAGENKVDEQFF
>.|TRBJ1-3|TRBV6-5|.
TGTGCCAGCAGTGGGGACATCTCTGGAAACACCATATATTTT
CASSGDISGNTIYF
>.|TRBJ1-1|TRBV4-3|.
TGCGCCAGCAGCCGGGCCACGAACACTGAAGCTTTCTTT
CASSRATNTEAFF
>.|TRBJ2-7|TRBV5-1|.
TGCGCCAGCAGCTTTGGCCAGTTGTACGAGCAGTACTTC
CASSFGQLYEQYF
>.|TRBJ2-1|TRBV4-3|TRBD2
TGCGCCAGCAGCCAAGAGGTTGTTGGGCGGGAGCTCTTCTTC
CASSQEVVGRELFF
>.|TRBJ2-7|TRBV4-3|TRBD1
TGCGCCAGCAGCCAAGATTGGGACAGACAATTTTACGAGCAGTACTTC
CASSQDWDRQFYEQYF
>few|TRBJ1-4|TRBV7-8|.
TGTGCCAGCAGCTTAGTAGCGGCAGGCTCTCATGAAAAACTGTTTTTT
CASSLVAAGSHEKLFF
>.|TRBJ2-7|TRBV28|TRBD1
TGTGCCAGCAGCTCGATAATGGGACAGGGGTCCTACGAGCAGTACTTC
CASSSIMGQGSYEQYF
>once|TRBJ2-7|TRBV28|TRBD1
TGTGCCAGCAGTTTACCGGGACAGGGTACCTACGAGCAGTACTTC
CASSLPGQGTYEQYF
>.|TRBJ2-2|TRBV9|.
TGTGCCAGCAGCCCCTACGACTCCACCGGGGAGCTGTTTTTT
CASSPYDSTGELFF
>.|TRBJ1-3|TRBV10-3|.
TGTGCCATCAGTGAGGGCCTGGGCGGAAACACCATATATTTT
CAISEGLGGNTIYF
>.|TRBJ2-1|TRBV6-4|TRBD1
TGTGCCAGCAGTTCGGGGACAGGGGCGAATGAGCAGTTCTTC
CASSSGTGANEQFF
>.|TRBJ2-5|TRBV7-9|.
TGTGCCAGCAGCTTATTCAGCGGCCAAGAGACCCAGTACTTC
CASSLFSGQETQYF
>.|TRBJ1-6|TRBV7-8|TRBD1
TGTGCCAGCAGCTTATCCAACAGGGGCGGTTCACCCCTCCACTTT
CASSLSNRGGSPLHF
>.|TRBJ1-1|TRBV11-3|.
TGTGCCAGCAGCTTAGGTGGAGGGAGGAACACTGAAGCTTTCTTT
CASSLGGGRNTEAFF
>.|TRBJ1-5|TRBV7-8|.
TGTGCCAGCAGCTTAGCCTCACAGGGAATCCAGCCCCAGCATTTT
CASSLASQGIQPQHF
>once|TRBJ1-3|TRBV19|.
TGTGCCAGTAGTATCCGGGTGGTCTCTGGAAACACCATATATTTT
CASSIRVVSGNTIYF
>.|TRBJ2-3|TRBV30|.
TGTGGACTGGAGGGGGGGGTTGGCACAGATACGCAGTATTTT
CGLEGGVGTDTQYF
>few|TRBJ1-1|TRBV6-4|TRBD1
TGTGCCAGCAGTGAAAGAGGGGGACAGGGCGGGGTGAACACTGAAGCTTTCTTT
CASSERGGQGGVNTEAFF
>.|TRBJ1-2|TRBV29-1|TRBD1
TGCAGCGAGAGACAGGGGGCAGGGGATGGCTACACCTTC
CSERQGAGDGYTF
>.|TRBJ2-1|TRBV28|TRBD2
TGTGCCAGCAGTCCCGGTGAGCGGGAGTTCAATGAGCAGTTCTTC
CASSPGEREFNEQFF
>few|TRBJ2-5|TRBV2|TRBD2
TGTGCCAGCAACGGTCTAGCGGAGGGAACCCAGTACTTC
CASNGLAEGTQYF
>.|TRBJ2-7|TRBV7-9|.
TGTGCCAGCAGCTCCGCAACTTCGCAGGGCTCCGAGCAGTACTTC
CASSSATSQGSEQYF
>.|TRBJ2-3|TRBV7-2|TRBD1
TGTGCCAGCAGCTGGGACAGGGTCCGTGATACGCAGTATTTT
CASSWDRVRDTQYF
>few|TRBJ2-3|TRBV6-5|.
TGTGCCAGCAGCCCTGACTACTCCACAGATACGCAGTATTTT
CASSPDYSTDTQYF
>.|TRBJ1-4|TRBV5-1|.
TGCGCCAGCAGCTTGGGCGTACGGGCAGGCGAGGGTGAAAAACTGTTTTTT
CASSLGVRAGEGEKLFF